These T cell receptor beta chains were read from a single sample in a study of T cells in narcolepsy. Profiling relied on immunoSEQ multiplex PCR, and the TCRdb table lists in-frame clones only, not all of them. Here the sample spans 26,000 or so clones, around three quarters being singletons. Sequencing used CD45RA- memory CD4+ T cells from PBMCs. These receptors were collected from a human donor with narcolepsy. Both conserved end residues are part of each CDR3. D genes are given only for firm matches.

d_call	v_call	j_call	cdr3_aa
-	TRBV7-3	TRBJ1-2	CASSLREGPENGYTF
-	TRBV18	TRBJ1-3	CASSPIRGVAGNTIYF
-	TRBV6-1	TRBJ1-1	CATRARWDTEAFF
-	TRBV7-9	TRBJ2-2	CASSPRPMNTGELFF
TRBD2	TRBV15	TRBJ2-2	CATSIGTRRPGELFF
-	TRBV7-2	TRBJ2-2	CASSQGGRGGKTGELFF
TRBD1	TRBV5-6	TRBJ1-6	CASSHTGDSPLHF
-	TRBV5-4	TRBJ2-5	CASSLPPPAQETQYF
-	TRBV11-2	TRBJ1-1	CASSLDLLGEDTEAFF
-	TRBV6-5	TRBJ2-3	CASTLLDTQYF
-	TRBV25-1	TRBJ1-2	CASSAGMGLSIGVGGYTF
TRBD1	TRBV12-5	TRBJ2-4	CTSAPGTAAKNIQYF
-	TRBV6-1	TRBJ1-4	CASTRSDNAEKLFF
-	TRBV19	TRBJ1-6	CASSPDRNNSPLHF
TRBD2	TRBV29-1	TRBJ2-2	CSVEPGQGLAGGFTGELFF
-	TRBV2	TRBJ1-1	CASRPSTSNTEAFF
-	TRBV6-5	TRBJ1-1	CASSYWGNTEAFF
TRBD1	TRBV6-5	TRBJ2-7	CASTLGQHSYEQYF
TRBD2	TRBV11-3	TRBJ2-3	CASSQGGGLFTDTQYF
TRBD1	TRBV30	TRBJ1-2	CAWSVRQGRGYTF
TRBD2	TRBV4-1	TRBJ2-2	CASSQRSDQAGGMNTGELFF
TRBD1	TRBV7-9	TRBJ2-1	CASSSRTGGFINEQFF
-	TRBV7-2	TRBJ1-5	CASSRTVDQPQHF
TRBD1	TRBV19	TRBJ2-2	CASSTGTGDYTGELFF
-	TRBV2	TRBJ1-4	CASADNEKLFF
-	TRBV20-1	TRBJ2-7	CSAGGRNEQYF
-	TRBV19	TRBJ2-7	CASRKTASYEQYF
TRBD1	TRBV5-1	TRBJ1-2	CASSREGADGYTF
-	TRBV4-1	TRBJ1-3	CASSQDVRTTGNTIYF
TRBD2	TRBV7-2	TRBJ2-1	CASSVSGLAGGAGEQFF
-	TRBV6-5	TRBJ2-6	CASSPGANVLTF
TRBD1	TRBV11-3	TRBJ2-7	CASSFGRTGATRKPQYF
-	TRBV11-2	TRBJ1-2	CASSLVGATSPANYGYTF
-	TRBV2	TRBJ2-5	CASSEVLAGETQYF
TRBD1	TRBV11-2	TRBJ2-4	CASSLGGQGNLLAKNIQYF
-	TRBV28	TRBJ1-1	CASSLRRGYSNTEAFF
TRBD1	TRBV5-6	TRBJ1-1	CASSLEATGENTEAFF
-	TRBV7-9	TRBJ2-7	CASSLGGFSYEQYF
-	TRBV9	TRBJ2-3	CASSVDTDTQYF
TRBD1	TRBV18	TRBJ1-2	CASSPDREGYGYTF
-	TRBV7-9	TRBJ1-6	CASSPPGPSGSSYNSPLHF
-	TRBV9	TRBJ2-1	CASSSRTPYNEQFF
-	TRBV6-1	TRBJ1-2	CASSEFGGSNYGYTF
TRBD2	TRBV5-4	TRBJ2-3	CASSQLASGSGTQYF
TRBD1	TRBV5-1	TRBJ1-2	CASSSPPTGDNTF
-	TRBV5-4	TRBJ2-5	CASSLGLANGGRETQYF